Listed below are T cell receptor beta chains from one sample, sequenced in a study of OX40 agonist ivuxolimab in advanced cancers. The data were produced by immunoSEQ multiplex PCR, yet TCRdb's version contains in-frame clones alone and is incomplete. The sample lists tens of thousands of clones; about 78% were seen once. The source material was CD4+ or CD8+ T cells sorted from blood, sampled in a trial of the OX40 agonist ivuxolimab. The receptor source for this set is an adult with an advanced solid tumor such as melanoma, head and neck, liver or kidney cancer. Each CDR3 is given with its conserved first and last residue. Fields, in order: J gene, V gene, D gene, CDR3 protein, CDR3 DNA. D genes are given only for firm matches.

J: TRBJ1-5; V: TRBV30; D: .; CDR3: CAWTPGGSGQPQHF; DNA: TGTGCCTGGACCCCCGGGGGGTCTGGTCAGCCCCAGCATTTT
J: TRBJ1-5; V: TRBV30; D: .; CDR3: CAWSVKRDDQPQHF; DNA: TGTGCCTGGAGTGTCAAAAGGGATGATCAGCCCCAGCATTTT
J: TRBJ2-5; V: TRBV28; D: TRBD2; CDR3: CASSLLDLAGGLKTQYF; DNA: TGTGCCAGCAGTTTATTGGATTTAGCGGGAGGGTTGAAGACCCAGTACTTC
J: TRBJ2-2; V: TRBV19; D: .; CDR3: CASSSGPEAGELFF; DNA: TGTGCCAGTAGTTCAGGGCCGGAGGCCGGGGAGCTGTTTTTT
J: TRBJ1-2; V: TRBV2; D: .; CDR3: CASSESAYGYTF; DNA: TGTGCCAGCAGTGAAAGTGCTTATGGCTACACCTTC
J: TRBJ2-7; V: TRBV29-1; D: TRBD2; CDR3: CSVEGVVAGGWFEQYF; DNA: TGCAGCGTTGAAGGGGTTGTGGCGGGAGGATGGTTCGAGCAGTACTTC
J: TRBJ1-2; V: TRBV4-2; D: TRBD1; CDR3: CASSHGPGQGASYGYTF; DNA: TGTGCCAGCAGCCATGGTCCTGGACAGGGGGCGTCCTATGGCTACACCTTC
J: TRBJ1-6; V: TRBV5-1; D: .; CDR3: CASSFGDPGSSYNSPLHF; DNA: TGCGCCAGCAGCTTTGGGGACCCCGGGAGCTCCTATAATTCACCCCTCCACTTT
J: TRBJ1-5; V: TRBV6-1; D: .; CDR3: CASSEKEGIQPQHF; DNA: TGTGCCAGCAGTGAAAAGGAGGGAATCCAGCCCCAGCATTTT
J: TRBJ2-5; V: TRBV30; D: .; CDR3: CAWSVGGLKETQYF; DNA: TGTGCCTGGAGTGTAGGCGGGTTGAAGGAGACCCAGTACTTC
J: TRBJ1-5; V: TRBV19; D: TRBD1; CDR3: CASSAGTDHQPQHF; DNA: TGTGCCAGTAGCGCCGGGACAGATCATCAGCCCCAGCATTTT
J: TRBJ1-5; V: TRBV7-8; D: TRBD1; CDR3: CASSLEGQGFANNQPQHF; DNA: TGTGCCAGCAGCTTGGAGGGACAGGGTTTCGCCAACAATCAGCCCCAGCATTTT
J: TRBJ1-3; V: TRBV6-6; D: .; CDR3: CASSQATTGNTIYF; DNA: TGTGCCAGCAGTCAAGCCACCACTGGAAACACCATATATTTT
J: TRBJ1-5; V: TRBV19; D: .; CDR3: CASSPRNQPQHF; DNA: TGTGCCAGTAGTCCAAGGAATCAGCCCCAGCATTTT
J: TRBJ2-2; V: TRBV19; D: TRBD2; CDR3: CASSSGTRITGELFF; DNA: TGTGCCAGTAGTTCCGGGACTAGAATCACCGGGGAGCTGTTTTTT